This T cell receptor beta chain was recorded in a study of vaccination effects on CD4 cells after COVID-19. About the research overall: CD4+ T cells specific for antigen were expanded with viral peptide pools by the ViraFEST assay before sequencing. Both early and late time points after vaccination provided samples from a few convalescent patients. Researchers obtained post-vaccine samples at a median of 72 days past the second dose.

The CDR3 covers 15 residues. Trimming removed 0 bases from V and 1 base from J, with 9 bases in between. Germline loops: CDR1 SGHTS, CDR2 YDEGEE. Researchers isolated CD4+ T cells once ten to eleven days of culture had elapsed. By PCR, the person was confirmed to have had SARS-CoV-2 infection between March and December 2020. Each participant was given two doses of one vaccine (BNT162b2 or mRNA-1273). With regard to this clone: Its cognate antigen is unknown.

Profiled with immunoSEQ multiplex PCR; TCRdb holds only in-frame clones, not every one. The table lists 50,000 or so clones, around three quarters of them singletons. This rearrangement joins TRBV5-8 to TRBJ2-3, with D unresolved. The receptor was derived from a human donor who had a prior SARS-CoV-2 infection. The specimen was CD4+ T cells from PBMCs cultured without peptide, collected after COVID-19 vaccination. The CDR3 reads CASSLGRPGTDTQYF. For the CDR3, the DNA is TGTGCCAGCAGCTTGGGTAGGCCAGGCACAGATACGCAGTATTTT. The full variable domain, completed using reference TRBV5-8 and TRBJ2-3, is EAGVTQSPTHLIKTRGQQATLRCSPISGHTSVYWYQQALGLGLQFLLWYDEGEERNRGNFPPRFSGRQFPNYSSELNVNALELEDSALYLCASSLGRPGTDTQYFGPGTRLTVL.